This T cell receptor beta chain was sequenced in a study of T cell repertoires in cytomegalovirus infection. TCRdb passed the reads through MiXCR, listing each CDR3 protein once. The table shows approximately 590,000 distinct CDR3 sequences, with about 39% occurring only once. Germline V gives CDR1 MNHNS, CDR2 SASEGT. V shed 7 bases, J shed 0 bases, and the junction held 8 bases outside the gene matches. The CDR3 has 17 amino acids. About this clonotype itself: Its target is unknown.

The chain combines TRBV6-1 with TRBJ2-6, with 8 bases aligning to TRBD2. Sequences were derived from cultured PBMCs, sampled from culture after CMV antigen stimulation. The clonotype was recovered from a human donor in good health (CMV status not recorded). Some clones in this sample may be carry-over from other donors' samples. The CDR3, as DNA: TGTGCCAGCACCGTAGCGGGGAGGTACTCTGGGGCCAACGTCCTGACTTTC. Residues: CASTVAGRYSGANVLTF.